This T cell receptor beta chain was retrieved from a study of PD-L1 blockade in urothelial cancer. Germline loops: CDR1 SGHVS, CDR2 FQNEAQ. Trimming removed 5 bases at V and 5 bases at J, with 15 bases between. This CDR3 region has 14 residues. Libraries were prepared by immunoSEQ multiplex PCR; TCRdb keeps only in-frame clonotypes and omits some of them. The data show about 44,000 clones, roughly four fifths seen once. The rearrangement uses TRBV7-8 and TRBJ2-5, with D maybe TRBD1 (5 bases). Sequenced here: PBMCs, sampled around atezolizumab (anti-PD-L1) treatment. The TCR was taken from a man in his 70s with urothelial cancer. This CDR3 is CASSPRPAGETQYF. CDR3 in DNA: TGTGCCAGCAGCCCAAGACCGGCAGGGGAGACCCAGTACTTC.